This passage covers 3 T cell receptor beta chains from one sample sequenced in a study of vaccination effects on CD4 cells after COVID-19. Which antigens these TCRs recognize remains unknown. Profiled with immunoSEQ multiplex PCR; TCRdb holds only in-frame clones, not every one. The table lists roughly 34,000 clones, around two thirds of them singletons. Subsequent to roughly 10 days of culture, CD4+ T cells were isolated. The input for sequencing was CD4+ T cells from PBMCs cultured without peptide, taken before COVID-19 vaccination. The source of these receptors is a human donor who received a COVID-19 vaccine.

The CDR3 region has the DNA TGTGCCAGCAGTGAAGACCCGGACAGGGGCTACACCTTC. Translating it yields CASSEDPDRGYTF. The chain combines TRBV6-1 with TRBJ1-2; TRBD1 matches 7 bases. The J segment lost 8 bases and the V segment lost 1 base, leaving 4 bases of the junction unmatched. CDR3 length equals 13 residues. Looked up from germline, CDR1 is MNHNS and CDR2 is SASEGT.

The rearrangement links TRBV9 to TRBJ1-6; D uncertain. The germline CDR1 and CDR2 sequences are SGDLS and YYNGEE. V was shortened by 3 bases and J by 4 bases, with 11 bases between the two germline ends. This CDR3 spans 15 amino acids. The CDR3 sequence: CASSGVTGYNSPLHF. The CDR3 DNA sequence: TGTGCCAGCAGCGGGGTTACGGGTTATAATTCACCCCTCCACTTT.

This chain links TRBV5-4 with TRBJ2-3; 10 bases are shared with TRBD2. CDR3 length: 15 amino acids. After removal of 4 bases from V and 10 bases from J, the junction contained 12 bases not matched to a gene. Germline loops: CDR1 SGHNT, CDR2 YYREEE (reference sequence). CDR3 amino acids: CASSVASGSEVAQYF. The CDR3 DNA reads TGTGCCAGCAGCGTGGCTAGCGGGAGCGAGGTCGCGCAGTATTTT.